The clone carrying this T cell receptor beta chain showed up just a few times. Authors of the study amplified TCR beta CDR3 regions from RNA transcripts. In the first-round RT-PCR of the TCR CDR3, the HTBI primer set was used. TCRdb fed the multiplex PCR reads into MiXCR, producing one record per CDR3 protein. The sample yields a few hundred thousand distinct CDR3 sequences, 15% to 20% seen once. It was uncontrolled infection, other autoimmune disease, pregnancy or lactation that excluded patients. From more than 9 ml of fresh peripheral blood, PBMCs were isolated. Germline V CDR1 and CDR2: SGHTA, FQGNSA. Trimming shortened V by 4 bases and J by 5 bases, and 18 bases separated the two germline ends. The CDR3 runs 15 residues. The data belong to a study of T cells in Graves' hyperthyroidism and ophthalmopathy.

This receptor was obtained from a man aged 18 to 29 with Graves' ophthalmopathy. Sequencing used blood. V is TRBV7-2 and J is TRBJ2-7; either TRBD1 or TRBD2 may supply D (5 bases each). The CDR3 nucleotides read TGTGCCAGCAGCTCTGCCCGGTCGGGGCTCAACGAGCAGTACTTC. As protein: CASSSARSGLNEQYF.